The next 13 T cell receptor beta chains were all read from a single sample in a study of blood T cell repertoires in COVID-19. Produced via immunoSEQ multiplex PCR; TCRdb's table is partial and in-frame only. The sample lists 40,000 or so clones; about 82% were seen once. The sequenced sample was peripheral blood. The receptor source for this set is a man aged 50-59 years with active COVID-19.

The V and J genes are TRBV5-4 and TRBJ1-1, with D possibly TRBD1 on 6 matching bases. Germline V gene data show CDR1 as SGHNT and CDR2 as YYREEE (reference sequence). The CDR3 runs to 13 residues. Trimming stripped 5 bases from V and 3 bases from J, with 11 bases between. CDR3 sequence reads: CASSLQGYTEAFF. CDR3 coding DNA: TGTGCCAGCAGTCTACAGGGATACACTGAAGCTTTCTTT.

The chain carries TRBV5-1 and TRBJ1-1, with TRBD1 as a possible D gene (6 bases). Per the germline V gene, CDR1 is SGHRS and CDR2 is YFSETQ. V was shortened by 0 bases and J by 11 bases, with 23 bases between the two germline ends. The CDR3 is made up of 16 amino acids. The DNA for the CDR3 is TGCGCCAGCAGCTTGGCCCCCGGGGGGGCGCAAAAGAAGGCTTTCTTT. Protein sequence: CASSLAPGGAQKKAFF. The full variable domain, completed using reference TRBV5-1 and TRBJ1-1, is KAGVTQTPRYLIKTRGQQVTLSCSPISGHRSVSWYQQTPGQGLQFLFEYFSETQRNKGNFPGRFSGRQFSNSRSEMNVSTLELGDSALYLCASSLAPGGAQKKAFFGQGTRLTVV.

V usage is TRBV7-8 and J usage is TRBJ1-5, with D possibly being TRBD1 (5 bases). CDR3 length: 16 amino acids. Germline CDR1 reads SGHVS; CDR2 reads FQNEAQ. The V end lost 5 bases, the J end lost 5 bases, and 19 bases lay between the germline ends. The CDR3 DNA follows: TGTGCCAGCAGCATTACTCCGGGGGGTAGGGATCAGCCCCAGCATTTT. Protein sequence: CASSITPGGRDQPQHF.

The J gene is TRBJ2-1, the V gene TRBV9; 13 bases are shared with TRBD2. There are 15 residues in the CDR3. The V gene's germline CDR1 is SGDLS and CDR2 YYNGEE. With V trimmed by 2 bases and J by 7 bases, 3 bases remained unmatched. CDR3: CASSVGLAGENEQFF. In nucleotides, the CDR3 is TGTGCCAGCAGCGTTGGACTAGCGGGGGAGAATGAGCAGTTCTTC.

This clone was found once. The chain links TRBV7-8 to TRBJ2-5; D perhaps matches TRBD2 (6 bases). CDR1 and CDR2 from the germline V gene are SGHVS and FQNEAQ. V was shortened by 3 bases and J by 4 bases, with 9 bases between the two germline ends. This CDR3 has 13 residues. The CDR3 nucleotides read TGTGCCAGCAGCTTCGCGGGGAGAGAGACCCAGTACTTC. It is translated as CASSFAGRETQYF. Full variable domain (outside the CDR3, taken from reference TRBV7-8 and TRBJ2-5): GAGVSQSPRYKVAKRGQDVALRCDPISGHVSLFWYQQALGQGPEFLTYFQNEAQLDKSGLPSDRFFAERPEGSVSTLKIQRTQQEDSAVYLCASSFAGRETQYFGPGTRLLVL.

The J gene is TRBJ2-7, the V gene TRBV2; D gene unclear. The V gene's germline CDR1 is SNHLY and CDR2 FYNNEI. Between the trimmed V and J ends, which lost 6 bases and 3 bases, there was a span of 9 bases. The CDR3 length is 12 residues. In nucleotides, the CDR3 is TGTGCCAGCAGCGTCCAGAACTACGAGCAGTACTTC. Its protein is CASSVQNYEQYF.

This clone was detected only once. This chain uses TRBV18 with TRBJ2-5, with TRBD1 as a possible D gene (6 bases). This CDR3 is 15 amino acids long. Trimming shortened V by 1 base and J by 0 bases, and 9 bases separated the two germline ends. Germline loops: CDR1 KGHSH, CDR2 LQKENI. The CDR3, as DNA: TGTGCCAGCTCACCACTAGGACAGAACCAAGAGACCCAGTACTTC. Translating it yields CASSPLGQNQETQYF. Together with reference TRBV18 and TRBJ2-5, the CDR3 gives the full variable domain: NAGVMQNPRHLVRRRGQEARLRCSPMKGHSHVYWYRQLPEEGLKFMVYLQKENIIDESGMPKERFSAEFPKEGPSILRIQQVVRGDSAAYFCASSPLGQNQETQYFGPGTRLLVL.

This clone was seen only a few times. V usage is TRBV28 and J usage is TRBJ1-1, with D perhaps TRBD1 (5 bases). Trimming removed 7 bases from V and 0 bases from J, with 18 bases in between. There are 16 residues in the CDR3. Germline CDR1 is MDHEN and CDR2 is SYDVKM. DNA for the CDR3: TGTGCCAGCACCCCTGTGGGGGGTCGGTTGAACACTGAAGCTTTCTTT. Protein sequence: CASTPVGGRLNTEAFF.

V usage is TRBV6-5 and J usage is TRBJ1-2; maybe TRBD1 (5 bases). The CDR3 totals 14 residues. V lost 9 bases to trimming and J lost 8 bases, with 22 bases between them. From germline, CDR1 is MNHEY and CDR2 SVGAGI. CDR3 sequence: CARSSGPGKDGYTF. DNA of the CDR3: TGTGCCAGGAGTAGCGGGCCAGGGAAAGACGGCTACACCTTC.

This clone turned up a few times. V usage is TRBV11-3 and J usage is TRBJ2-2; 7 positions match TRBD2. The CDR3 sequence is 14 residues long. With V trimmed by 5 bases and J by 5 bases, 5 bases remained unmatched. Germline V gene data show CDR1 as SGHNT and CDR2 as YENEEA. The CDR3 is CASSPGGRTGELFF. In DNA, the CDR3 is TGTGCCAGCAGCCCCGGGGGGAGGACCGGGGAGCTGTTTTTT.

The chain joins TRBV5-1 to TRBJ1-6, with 7 bases matching TRBD1. The J segment lost 6 bases and the V segment lost 4 bases, leaving 1 base of the junction unmatched. Germline CDR1 SGHRS, CDR2 YFSETQ. CDR3 length equals 13 residues. CDR3 sequence: CASSRDSNSPLHF. CDR3 in DNA: TGCGCCAGCAGCCGGGACAGTAATTCACCCCTCCACTTT.

There are a few counts of this clone. This chain links TRBV5-5 with TRBJ1-4, with D perhaps TRBD1 (6 bases). Germline CDR1 and CDR2: SGHKS and YYEKEE (reference sequence). Trimming pared 0 bases from V and 3 bases from J, leaving 15 bases between. The CDR3 is 17 amino acids. The CDR3 is CASSLAYPQGPNEKLFF. The CDR3 DNA follows: TGTGCCAGCAGCTTGGCCTACCCACAGGGACCTAATGAAAAACTGTTTTTT.

This clone has just a few counts. The chain has TRBV3-1 (or the pseudogene TRBV3-2) and TRBJ1-4, with D tentatively TRBD1 (6 bases). Trimming took off 5 bases at V and 4 bases at J, with 20 bases between the two ends. Germline V gives CDR1 LGHDT, CDR2 YNNKEL (reference sequence). The CDR3 totals 17 residues. The CDR3 is CASSSTTHGQLNEKLFF. CDR3 DNA sequence: TGTGCCAGCAGCTCGACAACACACGGACAGCTTAATGAAAAACTGTTTTTT.